This T cell receptor beta chain emerged from a study of human T cells and chemical hapten exposure. Background on the study: Donors were sensitized with 2% DPC on the upper inner arm.

Trimming took off 5 bases at V and 7 bases at J, with 14 bases between the two ends. Germline V gives CDR1 SGHTA, CDR2 FQGNSA. CDR3 length equals 14 residues. This clonotype was picked up a small number of times. The time point: pre-sensitization, week 0. The treatment here: therapeutic diphenylcyclopropenone sensitization with weekly scalp DPC. TCRdb re-called the RACE reads with MiXCR, one entry per CDR3 protein. Of 250,000 or so distinct CDR3 sequences in the sample, over 7.5% were seen once. This sequence was found in a man between 18 and 29 years old with alopecia areata. Some clones in this sample may be carry-over from other donors' samples. Specimen: whole blood, collected in connection with sensitization to the hapten diphenylcyclopropenone (DPC). This chain joins TRBV7-2 and TRBJ1-4, with D possibly TRBD1 on 5 matching bases. The CDR3 protein is CASSRRAGIEKLFF. CDR3 coding DNA: TGTGCCAGCAGCCGGCGAGCAGGGATTGAAAAACTGTTTTTT.